The present TCR beta chain was sequenced within a study of T cell changes during pregnancy in multiple sclerosis. Repertoires were generated with immunoSEQ multiplex PCR, while TCRdb's copy carries only in-frame clones and drops some. The sample has about 79,000 clones; 93% are singletons. This CDR3 is built from 15 residues. Germline CDR1 reads SGHTA; CDR2 reads FQGNSA. J gave up 7 bases and V 4 bases, and 6 bases lay outside the gene matches. This sequence originates from a female donor in good health, enrolled as a control in a pregnancy study. J is TRBJ1-4 and V is TRBV7-2; 10 positions match TRBD1. The source material was peripheral blood, sampled in the second trimester of pregnancy. DNA of the CDR3: TGTGCCAGCAGCTGGTCCGGGACAGGGGTTGAAAAACTGTTTTTT. This gives the protein CASSWSGTGVEKLFF.